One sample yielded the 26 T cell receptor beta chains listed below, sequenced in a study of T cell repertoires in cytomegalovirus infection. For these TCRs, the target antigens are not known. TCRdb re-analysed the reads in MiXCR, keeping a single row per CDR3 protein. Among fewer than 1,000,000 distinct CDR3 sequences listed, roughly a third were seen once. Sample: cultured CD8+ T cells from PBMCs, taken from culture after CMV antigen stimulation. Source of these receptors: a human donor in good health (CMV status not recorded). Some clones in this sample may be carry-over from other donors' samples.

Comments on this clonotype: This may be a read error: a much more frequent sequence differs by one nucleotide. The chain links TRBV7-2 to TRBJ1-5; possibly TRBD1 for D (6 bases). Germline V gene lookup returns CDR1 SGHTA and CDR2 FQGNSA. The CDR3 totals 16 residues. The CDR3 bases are TGTGCCAACAGCGTTGGACAGTTAGCTAGCAATCAGCCCCAGCATTTT. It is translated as CANSVGQLASNQPQHF.

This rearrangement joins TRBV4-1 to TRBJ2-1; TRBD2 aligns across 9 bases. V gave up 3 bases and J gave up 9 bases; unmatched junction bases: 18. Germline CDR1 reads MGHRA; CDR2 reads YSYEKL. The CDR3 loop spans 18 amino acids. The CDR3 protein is CASSHDGAGGLKGGEQFF. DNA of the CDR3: TGCGCCAGCAGCCATGACGGAGCGGGGGGCCTCAAAGGGGGTGAGCAGTTCTTC.

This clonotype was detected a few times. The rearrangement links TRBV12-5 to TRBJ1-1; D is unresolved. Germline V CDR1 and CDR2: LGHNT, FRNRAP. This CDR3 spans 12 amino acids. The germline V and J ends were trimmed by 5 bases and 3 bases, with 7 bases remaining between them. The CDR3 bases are TGTGCTAGTGGTCTAGAGGACACTGAAGCTTTCTTT. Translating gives CASGLEDTEAFF.

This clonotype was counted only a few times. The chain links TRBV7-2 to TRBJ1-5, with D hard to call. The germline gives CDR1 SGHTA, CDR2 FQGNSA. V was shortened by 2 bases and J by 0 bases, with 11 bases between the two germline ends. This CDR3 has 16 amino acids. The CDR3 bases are TGTGCCAGCAGCTTATTCCCAGCATATAGCAATCAGCCCCAGCATTTT. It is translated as CASSLFPAYSNQPQHF.

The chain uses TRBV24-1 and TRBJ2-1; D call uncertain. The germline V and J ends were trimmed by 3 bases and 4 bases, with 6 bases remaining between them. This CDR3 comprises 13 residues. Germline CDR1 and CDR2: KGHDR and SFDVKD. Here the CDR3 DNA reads TGTGCCACCAGTGATCCGGATTACAATGAGCAGTTCTTC. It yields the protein CATSDPDYNEQFF.

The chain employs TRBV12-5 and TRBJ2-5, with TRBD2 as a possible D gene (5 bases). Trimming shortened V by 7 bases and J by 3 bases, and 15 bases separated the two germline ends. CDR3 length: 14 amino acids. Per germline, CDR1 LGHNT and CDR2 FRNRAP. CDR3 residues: CASAPRGPEETQYF. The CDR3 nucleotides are TGTGCTAGTGCCCCCCGCGGGCCAGAAGAGACCCAGTACTTC.

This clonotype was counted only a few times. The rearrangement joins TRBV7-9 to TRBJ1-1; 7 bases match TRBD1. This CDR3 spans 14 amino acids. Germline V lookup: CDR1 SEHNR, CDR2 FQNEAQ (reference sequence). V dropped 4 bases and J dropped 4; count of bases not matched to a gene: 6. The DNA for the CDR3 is TGTGCCAGCAGCTCGACACAGGGGAGCACTGAAGCTTTCTTT. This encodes CASSSTQGSTEAFF.

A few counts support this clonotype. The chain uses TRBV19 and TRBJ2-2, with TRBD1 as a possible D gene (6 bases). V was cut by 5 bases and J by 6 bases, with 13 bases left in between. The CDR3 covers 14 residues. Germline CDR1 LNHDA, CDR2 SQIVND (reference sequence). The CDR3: CASSYRDAPGELFF. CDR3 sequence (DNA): TGTGCCAGTAGTTACAGGGACGCGCCCGGGGAGCTGTTTTTT.

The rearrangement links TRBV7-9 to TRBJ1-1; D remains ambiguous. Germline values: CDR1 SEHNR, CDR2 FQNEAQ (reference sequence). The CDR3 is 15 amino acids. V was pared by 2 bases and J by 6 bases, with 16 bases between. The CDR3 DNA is TGTGCCAGCAGCTTAAATGAGGGCGCAACCGCTGAAGCTTTCTTT. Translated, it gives CASSLNEGATAEAFF.

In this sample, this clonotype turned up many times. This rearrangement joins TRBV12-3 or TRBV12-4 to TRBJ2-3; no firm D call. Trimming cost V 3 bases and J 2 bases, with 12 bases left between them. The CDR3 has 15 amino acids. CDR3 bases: TGTGCCAGCAGTTTTATTGAAGGGTCCACAGATACGCAGTATTTT. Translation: CASSFIEGSTDTQYF.

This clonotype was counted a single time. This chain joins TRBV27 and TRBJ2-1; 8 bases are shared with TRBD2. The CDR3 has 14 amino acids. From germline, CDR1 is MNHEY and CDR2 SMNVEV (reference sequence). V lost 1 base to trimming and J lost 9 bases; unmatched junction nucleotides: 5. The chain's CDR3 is CASSLYGGVGEQFF. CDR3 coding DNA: TGTGCCAGCAGTTTATACGGGGGGGTCGGTGAGCAGTTCTTC.

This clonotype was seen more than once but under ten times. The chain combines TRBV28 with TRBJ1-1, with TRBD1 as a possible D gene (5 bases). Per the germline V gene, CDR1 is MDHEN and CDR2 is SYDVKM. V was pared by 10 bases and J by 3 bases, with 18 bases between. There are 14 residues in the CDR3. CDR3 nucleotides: TGTGCCACTGCGCCGGGACTGGATGACACTGAAGCTTTCTTT. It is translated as CATAPGLDDTEAFF.

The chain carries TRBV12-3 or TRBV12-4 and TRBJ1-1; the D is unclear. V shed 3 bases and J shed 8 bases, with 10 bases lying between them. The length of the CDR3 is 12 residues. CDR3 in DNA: TGTGCCAGCAGTTTTAATCCTCCAGAAGCTTTCTTT. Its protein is CASSFNPPEAFF.

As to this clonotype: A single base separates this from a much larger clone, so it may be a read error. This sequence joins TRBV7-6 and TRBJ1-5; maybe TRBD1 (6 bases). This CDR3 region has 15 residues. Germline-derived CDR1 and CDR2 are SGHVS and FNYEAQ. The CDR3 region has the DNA TGTGTCAGCAGCCCGGGACATAATAGCAATCAGCCCCAGCATTTT. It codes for CVSSPGHNSNQPQHF.

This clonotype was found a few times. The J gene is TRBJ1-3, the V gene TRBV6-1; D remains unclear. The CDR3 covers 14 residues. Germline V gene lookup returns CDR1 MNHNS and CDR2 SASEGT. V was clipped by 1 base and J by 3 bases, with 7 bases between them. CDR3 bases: TGTGCCAGCAGTGAAGGTCTCGGTGGAAACACCATATATTTT. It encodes CASSEGLGGNTIYF.

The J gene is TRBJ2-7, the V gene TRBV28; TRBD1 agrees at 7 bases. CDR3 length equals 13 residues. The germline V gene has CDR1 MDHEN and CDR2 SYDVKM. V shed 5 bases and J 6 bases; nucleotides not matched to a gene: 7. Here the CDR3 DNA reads TGTGCCAGCAGTCTGACGGGGACAGCCGAGCAGTACGTC. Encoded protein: CASSLTGTAEQYV.

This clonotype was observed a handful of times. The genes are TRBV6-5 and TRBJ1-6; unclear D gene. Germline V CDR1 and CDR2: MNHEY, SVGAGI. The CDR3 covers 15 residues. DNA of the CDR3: TGTGTCCTTAAGGAGGCCGCCCATTCAAATTCACCCCTCCACTTT. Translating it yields CVLKEAAHSNSPLHF.

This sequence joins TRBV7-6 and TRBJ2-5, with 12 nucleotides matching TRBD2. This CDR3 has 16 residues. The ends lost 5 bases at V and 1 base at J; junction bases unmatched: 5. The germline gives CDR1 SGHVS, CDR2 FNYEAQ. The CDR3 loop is CASSRTSGGFQETQYF. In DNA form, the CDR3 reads TGTGCCAGCAGCCGTACTAGCGGGGGGTTCCAAGAGACCCAGTACTTC.

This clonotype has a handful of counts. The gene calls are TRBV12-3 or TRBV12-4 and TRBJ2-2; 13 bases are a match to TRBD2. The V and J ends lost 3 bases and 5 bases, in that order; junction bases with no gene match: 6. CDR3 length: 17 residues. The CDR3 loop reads CASSFATSGGITGELFF. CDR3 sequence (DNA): TGTGCCAGCAGTTTCGCGACTAGCGGGGGGATTACCGGGGAGCTGTTTTTT.

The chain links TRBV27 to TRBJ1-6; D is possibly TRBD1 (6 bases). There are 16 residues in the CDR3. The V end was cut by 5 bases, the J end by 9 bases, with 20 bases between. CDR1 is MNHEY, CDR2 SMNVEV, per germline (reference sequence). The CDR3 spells CASSLRNRAVVSPLHF. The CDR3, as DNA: TGTGCCAGCAGTCTTAGGAACAGGGCCGTAGTTTCACCCCTCCACTTT.

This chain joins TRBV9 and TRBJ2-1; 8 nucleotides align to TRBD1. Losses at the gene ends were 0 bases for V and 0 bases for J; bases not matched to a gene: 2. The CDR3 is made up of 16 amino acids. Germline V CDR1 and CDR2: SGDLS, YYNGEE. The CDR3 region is CASSVGQGSSYNEQFF. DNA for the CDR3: TGTGCCAGCAGCGTAGGACAGGGGAGCTCCTACAATGAGCAGTTCTTC.

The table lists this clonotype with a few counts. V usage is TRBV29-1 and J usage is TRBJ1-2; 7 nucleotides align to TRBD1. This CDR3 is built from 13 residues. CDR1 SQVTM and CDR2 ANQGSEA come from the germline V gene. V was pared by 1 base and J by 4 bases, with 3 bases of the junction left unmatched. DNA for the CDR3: TGCAGCGTTGAAGTCCAGGGGGGCTATGGCTACACCTTC. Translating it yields CSVEVQGGYGYTF. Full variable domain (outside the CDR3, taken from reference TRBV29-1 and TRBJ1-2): SAVISQKPSRDICQRGTSLTIQCQVDSQVTMMFWYRQQPGQSLTLIATANQGSEATYESGFVIDKFPISRPNLTFSTLTVSNMSPEDSSIYLCSVEVQGGYGYTFGSGTRLTVV.

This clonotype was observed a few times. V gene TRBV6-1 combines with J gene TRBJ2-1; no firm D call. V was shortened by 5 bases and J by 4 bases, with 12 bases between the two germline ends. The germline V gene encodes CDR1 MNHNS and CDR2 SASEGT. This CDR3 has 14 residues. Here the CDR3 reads CASSLTPQYNEQFF. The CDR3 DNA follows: TGTGCCAGCAGTCTCACACCCCAGTACAATGAGCAGTTCTTC.

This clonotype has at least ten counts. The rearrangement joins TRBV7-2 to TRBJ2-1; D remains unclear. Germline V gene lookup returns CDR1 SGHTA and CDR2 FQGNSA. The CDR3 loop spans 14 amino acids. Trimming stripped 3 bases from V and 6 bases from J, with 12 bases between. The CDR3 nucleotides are TGTGCCAGCAGCTTTGTTACGCCCGGCAATGAGCAGTTCTTC. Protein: CASSFVTPGNEQFF.

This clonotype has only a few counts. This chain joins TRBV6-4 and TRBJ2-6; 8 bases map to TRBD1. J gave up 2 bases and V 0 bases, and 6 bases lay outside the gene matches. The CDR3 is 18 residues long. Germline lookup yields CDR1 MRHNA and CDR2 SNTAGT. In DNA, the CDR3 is TGTGCCAGCAGTGACTCGGCAGGGGGCTTCGCTGGGGCCAACGTCCTGACTTTC. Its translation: CASSDSAGGFAGANVLTF.

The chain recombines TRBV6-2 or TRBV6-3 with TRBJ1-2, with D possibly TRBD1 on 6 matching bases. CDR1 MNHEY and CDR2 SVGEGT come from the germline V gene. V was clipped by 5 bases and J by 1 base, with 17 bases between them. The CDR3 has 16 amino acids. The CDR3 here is CASSTGTKNFNYGYTF. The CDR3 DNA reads TGTGCCAGCAGTACCGGGACAAAAAATTTTAACTATGGCTACACCTTC.